The entry below describes one T cell receptor (beta chain). The antigen remains undetermined. The PCR employed 60 Vbeta primers together with 13 Jbeta primers. Method: immunoSEQ multiplex PCR; TCRdb's copy keeps in-frame clones and lacks some. This table has about 220,000 clones, around 80% appearing once. The CDR3 extends over 18 amino acids. Germline V gene data show CDR1 as SGDLS and CDR2 as YYNGEE. Trimming took off 4 bases at V and 0 bases at J, with 20 bases between the two ends. The sample comes from a study of cytomegalovirus exposure and HLA in healthy donors. Whole-study findings and limits: Presence/absence comparisons presumed near-even sequencing depth among donors.

Source material: PBMCs. V and J are TRBV9 and TRBJ2-4; D possibly corresponds to TRBD1 (6 bases). The sequence came from a boy aged 2 to 10 in good health and CMV-seronegative. This chain's CDR3 is CASSPQDSSYLAKNIQYF. In DNA, the CDR3 is TGTGCCAGCAGCCCCCAGGACAGTTCATATCTAGCCAAAAACATTCAGTACTTC. Filled out from reference TRBV9 and TRBJ2-4, the complete variable domain reads DSGVTQTPKHLITATGQRVTLRCSPRSGDLSVYWYQQSLDQGLQFLIQYYNGEERAKGNILERFSAQQFPDLHSELNLSSLELGDSALYFCASSPQDSSYLAKNIQYFGAGTRLSVL.